A selection of T cell receptor beta chains follows, all from one sample in a study of cytomegalovirus exposure and HLA in healthy donors. Clones were read by immunoSEQ multiplex PCR, and TCRdb kept only the in-frame ones, dropping some. The profile shows under 200,000 clones, roughly 80% of them singletons. The source material was PBMCs. These receptors originate from a man between 18 and 29 years old in good health and CMV-seropositive. Both conserved end residues are part of each CDR3. The D gene is left open where the match is weak. A clone size is listed for some rows: how often the clone was seen (once, few, many), or a class if it is expanded.

cdr3_length clone_size j_call v_call d_call cdr3_aa cdr3_nt
17 once TRBJ2-2 TRBV9 . CASSVDPRGSNTGELFF TGTGCCAGCAGCGTAGATCCGCGGGGATCGAACACCGGGGAGCTGTTTTTT
15 . TRBJ1-5 TRBV2 TRBD1 CASSEEQGAVQPQHF TGTGCCAGCAGTGAAGAGCAGGGGGCAGTTCAGCCCCAGCATTTT
16 . TRBJ2-5 TRBV5-1 TRBD1 CASSLEGTGVVETQYF TGCGCCAGCAGCTTGGAGGGGACAGGGGTCGTAGAGACCCAGTACTTC
15 once TRBJ2-2 TRBV27 TRBD2 CASSFMLAGTGELFF TGTGCCAGCAGTTTTATGCTAGCGGGCACCGGGGAGCTGTTTTTT
15 . TRBJ1-2 TRBV7-2 . CASSLVTRDWYGYTF TGTGCCAGCAGCTTAGTTACCAGGGATTGGTATGGCTACACCTTC
15 . TRBJ1-1 TRBV5-6 TRBD1 CASSWGQGMNTEAFF TGTGCCAGCAGCTGGGGACAGGGGATGAACACTGAAGCTTTCTTT
16 . TRBJ2-7 TRBV5-1 . CASSLGGEVVFYEQYF TGCGCCAGCAGCTTGGGTGGGGAGGTAGTGTTCTACGAGCAGTACTTC
12 . TRBJ1-4 TRBV2 . CASTFFREELFF TGTGCCAGCACCTTTTTTCGGGAGGAACTGTTTTTT
16 . TRBJ2-3 TRBV18 TRBD2 CASSRAPSGSTDTQYF TGTGCCAGCTCAAGGGCTCCTAGCGGGAGCACAGATACGCAGTATTTT
14 . TRBJ2-2 TRBV6-5 TRBD1 CASSHPDRAEELFF TGTGCCAGCAGTCACCCCGACAGGGCGGAGGAGCTGTTTTTT
16 . TRBJ2-1 TRBV27 TRBD2 CASSLWSAGVPDEQFF TGTGCCAGCAGTTTATGGTCGGCGGGAGTTCCCGATGAGCAGTTCTTC
15 once TRBJ2-7 TRBV11-2 TRBD2 CASSFSIAGVYEQYF TGTGCCAGCAGCTTCTCCATAGCGGGGGTGTACGAGCAGTACTTC
15 . TRBJ2-1 TRBV27 TRBD1 CASSPPGQGINEQFF TGTGCCAGCAGTCCGCCGGGACAGGGGATCAATGAGCAGTTCTTC
16 . TRBJ2-2 TRBV19 TRBD2 CASSMGTSGVTGELFF TGTGCCAGTAGTATGGGGACTAGCGGGGTTACCGGGGAGCTGTTTTTT
15 . TRBJ2-7 TRBV5-5 TRBD2 CASSLAPSGAYEQYF TGTGCCAGCAGCTTGGCCCCTAGCGGGGCCTACGAGCAGTACTTC
14 . TRBJ1-2 TRBV27 TRBD1 CASSFSGTDYGYTF TGTGCCAGCAGTTTTTCCGGGACAGACTATGGCTACACCTTC
13 . TRBJ1-2 TRBV4-1 . CASSQGRGYGYTF TGCGCCAGCAGCCAAGGACGGGGCTATGGCTACACCTTC
13 . TRBJ1-3 TRBV27 . CASSLAKGNTIYF TGTGCCAGCAGTTTAGCGAAGGGGAACACCATATATTTT
11 . TRBJ1-2 TRBV2 . CASSPGFGYTF TGTGCCAGCAGTCCGGGATTTGGCTACACCTTC
20 . TRBJ2-1 TRBV21-1 . CASRGGILAGNIGGYNEQFF TGTGCCAGCAGGGGAGGGATTCTAGCGGGGAATATAGGGGGGTACAATGAGCAGTTCTTC
17 . TRBJ2-3 TRBV25-1 TRBD2 CASSESIRRGFTDTQYF TGTGCCAGCAGTGAATCTATCCGGCGGGGGTTCACAGATACGCAGTATTTT
14 . TRBJ2-2 TRBV29-1 . CSVAGVLNTGELFF TGCAGCGTTGCAGGGGTACTGAACACCGGGGAGCTGTTTTTT